Described below is a single T cell receptor beta chain sequence and its context. As yet, its antigen is unknown. The sample originates from a study of memory CD4+ T cells and cytomegalovirus serostatus. Whole-study findings and limits: Each of approximately 73 CMV-associated TCRbeta sequences occurred in one to five individuals. Median bootstrapped AUC for CMV status was about 0.95 originally, around 0.91 US-trained.

The sort gate was single viable CD3+CD4+CD8-CD45RO+ cells for memory CD4+ T cells. Serum IgG to CMV pp150, pp28, p38 and p52 defined serostatus. J was trimmed by 3 bases and V by 7 bases; bases with no gene match: 11. Germline V gene data show CDR1 as SGHRS and CDR2 as YFSETQ. CDR3 size: 15 residues. Profiled with immunoSEQ multiplex PCR; TCRdb holds only in-frame clones, not every one. This sample yields about 25,000 clones, of which 70% to 85% are seen a single time; roughly 0.99% belongs to the top ten. The sequenced sample was memory CD4+ T cells from blood. V gene TRBV5-1 combines with J gene TRBJ2-3; 7 bases are a match to TRBD1. This TCR derives from an adult in good health and CMV-seronegative. The CDR3: CASSPAGGFTDTQYF. The CDR3 nucleotides read TGCGCCAGCTCCCCCGCAGGGGGTTTTACAGATACGCAGTATTTT.